Sequencing of this TCR beta chain was carried out in a study of blood T cells in healthy people across ages. A sample-barcoded 5' primer and a J-beta primer mix were used in a second PCR of roughly 7 to 12 cycles. TCRdb re-called the 5' RACE reads with MiXCR, one entry per CDR3 protein. The sample consists of 1,500,000 or so distinct CDR3 sequences, roughly 59% of them appearing once. The CDR3 contains 12 residues. CDR1 is DFQATT and CDR2 is SNEGSKA in the germline V gene (reference sequence). The sequencing input was blood. The chain uses TRBV20-1 and TRBJ2-4; D gene ambiguous. Near its end, the DNA agrees better with TRBJ2-7, so the J call may be wrong. The clonotype originates from a young man in good health. This chain's CDR3 is CSASTGLHEQYF. As DNA, the CDR3 is TGCAGTGCCTCGACGGGTCTCCACGAGCAGTACTTC.